This T cell receptor (beta chain) originates from a study of shared clonotypes between healthy human individuals (TCRdb year 2020). Looking at the study overall: The cohort included a few men and a couple of women between 18 and 49 years of age. Different laboratories and diverse techniques were used to prepare libraries and sequence TCR repertoires, to increase sequencing depth and limit assay-specific biases. To estimate repertoire size and how much clonotypes are shared between individuals, the study performed deep sequencing of blood TCR repertoires from 4 to 6 healthy adults. Leukapheresis yielded between about 0.9 and 9.5 billion PBMCs per donor. What the work shows at the level of the full study, not this receptor alone: Sampling was restricted to blood, and TCR repertoires in tissue are likely to differ from TCR repertoires in blood. Because the study included a small number of donors, the genetic and exposure-history diversity represented was limited. Pairwise subsampling indicated that sequencing depth was expected to affect the degree of clonotype sharing among donors.

On this clone itself: Its antigen target is currently unknown. Nothing much larger sits one base from this clone, and base qualities are not available.

Healthy HIV-negative adults with no recently reported acute infections or vaccinations were included as donors. Every donor was a Caucasian adult residing in Nashville, Tennessee, USA. For unsorted samples, roughly 81 million PBMCs were counted and genomic DNA was extracted with the QIAamp DNA Blood Mini kit. Blood was obtained by leukapheresis, after which PBMCs were separated by Ficoll-Histopaque density gradient centrifugation and cryopreserved in liquid nitrogen vapor phase. Using the deep immunoSEQ assay, TCR CDR3 regions were amplified from genomic DNA by multiplex PCR. Extracted genomic DNA from each cell subset was spread evenly across all wells of several immunoSEQ 96-well plates, with each plate serving as a replicate. For unsorted PBMC, each replicate PCR was loaded with 250 to 300 ng genomic DNA, equivalent to roughly 31,000 T cell genomes. Unsorted PBMC genomic DNA was sequenced across ten immunoSEQ deep assay plates. Purified libraries were measured with a Qubit 3.0 fluorometer, size-checked on a Bioanalyzer 2100, and measured again with the KAPA Library Quantification kit. Every immunoSEQ 96-well plate was sequenced on a separate single-read 150-cycle Illumina NextSeq 550 flow cell. Per the authors' processing: Because only junctional sequences without quality scores were contained in the immunoSEQ output, filtering matching that applied to full-length reads could not be performed. To assign V/J genes and CDR3, sequences were annotated using PyIR, a Python wrapper for IgBLAST v1.9, with IMGT germline references. Any read was removed if the V/J assignment was weak (E-value above 1e-6), the CDR3 was missing, or the read contained stop codons, out-of-frame junctions, or ambiguous translated residues. A V3J clonotype was defined by an identical inferred V gene, J gene, and CDR3 amino acid sequence. Percentage overlap between repertoires was computed as shared unique clonotypes divided by the size of the smaller repertoire. Richness of each repertoire was evaluated using RTK rarefaction, the Chao1 estimator, and Recon v2.1 estimates of unobserved clonotypes. Not all clones reach the TCRdb copy of this immuneACCESS table, which keeps in-frame sequences only. Checked studies attribute under half of the gap to unresolved V genes and leave the rest unexplained. D and trimming were read from the DNA, whereas the V and J calls and clone size are those reported in that table. This sample comprises about half a million clones, around 79% of them detected only once. The ten largest clonotypes hold less than 15% of the sample.

The CDR3, cysteine through phenylalanine, is 14 amino acids long. Here the CDR3 DNA is all that survives: 42 bases in frame from base 1. Via the germline V gene (reference sequence), CDR1 is GTSNPN and CDR2 SVGIG. The sequenced sample consisted of PBMCs. In this chain, TRBV30 is recombined with TRBJ2-5; 10 nucleotides in the junction match TRBD2. The J call may not be correct, given that the DNA end is closer to TRBJ2-7. This sequence originates from a woman aged 40-49 years in good health. Some clones in this sample may be carry-over from other donors' samples. The bases read TGTGCCTGGAGTGTAATAGCGGGAGGCTACGAGCAGTACTTC. Translated, this is CAWSVIAGGYEQYF.